The 11 T cell receptor beta chains given below trace back to one sample, sequenced in a study of cytomegalovirus exposure and HLA in healthy donors (dated by TCRdb to about 2017). Library preparation employed the immunoSEQ multiplex PCR assay. For the multiplex PCR, a mixture combining 60 forward primers for TCR Vbeta segments and 13 reverse primers for TCR Jbeta segments was used. The table was pulled from immuneACCESS by TCRdb, which kept in-frame rearrangements only. Such tables lose some clones; where checked, under half of the loss comes from unresolved V genes, and the rest has no known cause. The sample table contains 150,000 to 200,000 clones; only one count was recorded for roughly 79% of them. The ten most abundant clones make up about 14% of the sample. Sequencing was performed on PBMCs. The source is a man aged 50-60 years in good health and CMV-seropositive.

The chain links TRBV11-1 to TRBJ2-1; 9 positions agree with TRBD2. Germline trimming cut 2 bases from V and 7 bases from J; bases unmatched to any gene: 12. The germline CDR1 and CDR2 sequences are SGHAT and FQDESV (reference sequence). The CDR3 contains 17 residues. The CDR3 here is CASSLKEIGLAGNEQFF. CDR3 coding DNA: TGTGCCAGCAGCTTAAAGGAGATAGGGCTAGCGGGGAATGAGCAGTTCTTC. Complete variable domain (other parts from reference TRBV11-1 and TRBJ2-1): EAEVAQSPRYKITEKSQAVAFWCDPISGHATLYWYRQILGQGPELLVQFQDESVVDDSQLPKDRFSAERLKGVDSTLKIQPAELGDSAMYLCASSLKEIGLAGNEQFFGPGTRLTVL.

This clone was seen a single time. The CDR3 reads CASSQDGAGVQPQHF. The CDR3 DNA follows: TGCGCCAGCAGCCAAGATGGCGCAGGCGTTCAGCCCCAGCATTTT. The chain links TRBV4-1 to TRBJ1-5; D is ambiguous. The CDR3 length is 15 residues. The ends were cut back, 0 bases at V and 6 bases at J, with 12 bases in the middle. Germline CDR1 reads MGHRA; CDR2 reads YSYEKL.

The rearrangement links TRBV5-4 to TRBJ2-3, with 8 nucleotides matching TRBD2. Germline assignment: CDR1 SGHNT and CDR2 YYREEE (reference sequence). V gave up 1 base and J gave up 4 bases; unmatched junction bases: 5. CDR3 length: 15 residues. CDR3 DNA sequence: TGTGCCAGCAGCTTGTTTGGCGGGGGGCCAGATACGCAGTATTTT. Translation gives CASSLFGGGPDTQYF.

This clone has a handful of counts. The CDR3 region is CASSLAAGTGGNQPQHF. CDR3 DNA sequence: TGTGCCAGCAGCTTAGCCGCCGGGACAGGGGGTAATCAGCCCCAGCATTTT. The chain links TRBV11-2 to TRBJ1-5; 11 bases map to TRBD1. Losses at the gene ends were 1 base for V and 4 bases for J; bases not matched to a gene: 6. Per germline, CDR1 SGHAT and CDR2 FQNNGV. The CDR3 is 17 amino acids.

The chain links TRBV5-3 to TRBJ2-7; 10 bases agree with TRBD1. TRBV5-3 is an ORF; its function is uncertain. This CDR3 region has 15 residues. The V segment lost 0 bases and the J segment 2 bases; nucleotides outside the gene matches: 2. As DNA, the CDR3 is TGTGCCAGAAGCTTGGGTGGGACAGGGGCCTACGAGCAGTACGTC. This sequence encodes CARSLGGTGAYEQYV.

This clone was observed a single time. The chain carries TRBV28 and TRBJ1-1; possible D gene TRBD1, 5 bases. Germline V gives CDR1 MDHEN, CDR2 SYDVKM. CDR3 length: 15 residues. V was clipped by 7 bases and J by 0 bases, with 15 bases between them. The CDR3 nucleotides read TGTGCCAGCACCAGGGATCTGGGTATGAACACTGAAGCTTTCTTT. It encodes CASTRDLGMNTEAFF.

The J gene is TRBJ2-5, the V gene TRBV7-6, with TRBD1 identical over 11 bases. Per germline, CDR1 SGHVS and CDR2 FNYEAQ. V lost 5 bases to trimming and J lost 1 base; unmatched junction nucleotides: 12. This CDR3 has 18 amino acids. The CDR3 protein is CASSPRDRGAKLQETQYF. CDR3 DNA sequence: TGTGCCAGCAGCCCCCGGGACAGGGGGGCGAAGCTCCAAGAGACCCAGTACTTC.

This chain uses TRBV5-6 with TRBJ2-1; 7 bases fit TRBD2. With V trimmed by 2 bases and J by 1 base, 6 bases remained unmatched. The CDR3 runs to 16 residues. Germline V CDR1 and CDR2: SGHDT, YYEEEE. This chain's CDR3 is CASSLFGGSSYNEQFF. The DNA for the CDR3 is TGTGCCAGCAGCTTATTCGGGGGGTCATCCTACAATGAGCAGTTCTTC.

This chain uses TRBV5-6 with TRBJ2-1, with 8 bases fitting TRBD1. There are 14 residues in the CDR3. After removal of 0 bases from V and 8 bases from J, the junction contained 4 bases not matched to a gene. Germline V gene sequence: CDR1 SGHDT, CDR2 YYEEEE. The CDR3 loop is CASSLGTGSDEQFF. CDR3 DNA sequence: TGTGCCAGCAGCTTGGGGACAGGGTCGGATGAGCAGTTCTTC.

The DNA of the CDR3 is TGCGCCAGCAGCCAAGAGGAAGGGAGTGGTTCCTACGAGCAGTACTTC. It codes for CASSQEEGSGSYEQYF. J is TRBJ2-7 and V is TRBV4-1, with a possible D match to TRBD2 (5 bases). Germline V gene sequence: CDR1 MGHRA, CDR2 YSYEKL. V dropped 0 bases and J dropped 1 base, with 13 bases sitting between them. This CDR3 contains 16 residues.

This clone appeared a few times. The V gene is TRBV4-3, the J gene TRBJ2-3; D is possibly TRBD1 (6 bases). The germline V gene has CDR1 LGHNA and CDR2 YSLEER. This CDR3 is 14 amino acids long. The germline V and J ends were trimmed by 3 bases and 3 bases, with 10 bases remaining between them. The CDR3 DNA follows: TGCGCCAGCAGCCATCAGGGGAGTACAGATACGCAGTATTTT. Translation: CASSHQGSTDTQYF.